This TCR beta chain was sequenced during a study of blood T cell repertoires in COVID-19. Turning to the study itself: The United States, Italy and Spain were the sources of the acute and convalescent COVID-19 samples. In each case, the material was cDNA or gDNA derived from T cells, B-cell-depleted T cells, or PBMCs.

Participants, about 18 to 90 years old, spanned fewer than 30 US areas. The germline CDR1 and CDR2 sequences are GTSNPN and SVGIG (reference sequence). The CDR3 covers 12 residues. Deletions cut 5 bases from V and 5 bases from J, with 12 bases between. Authors' processing steps: How many nucleated cells were present was estimated from reference gene primer amplification. Sequenced by immunoSEQ multiplex PCR; TCRdb stores in-frame clones only, minus some. V, J and clone size were drawn from that table, and D and trimming were deduced from the DNA. The sample lists about 260,000 clones; about nine tenths were seen once.

The chain employs TRBV30 and TRBJ1-2; tentatively, D is TRBD1 (5 bases). Sequenced material: PBMCs or T cells enriched from blood (not recorded which). This clonotype was obtained from a man aged 45-60 years who had been exposed to COVID-19. CDR3 nucleotides: TGTGCCTGGTCGCCCGACAGTTATGGCTACACCTTC. Its protein is CAWSPDSYGYTF.